This T cell receptor beta chain originates from a study of blood T cell repertoires in COVID-19. Looking at the study overall: In each case, the material was cDNA or gDNA derived from T cells, B-cell-depleted T cells, or PBMCs.

Sequenced by immunoSEQ multiplex PCR; TCRdb stores in-frame clones only, minus some. The profile shows about 670,000 clones, 70% to 90% of them singletons. Trimming took 2 bases from V and 9 from J; bases not matched to a gene: 12. Per the germline V gene, CDR1 is MDHEN and CDR2 is SYDVKM. The CDR3 length is 15 residues. This clone was counted only a few times. Sequencing was carried out using peripheral blood. The chain employs TRBV28 and TRBJ1-2; 7 bases are a match to TRBD1. This receptor was obtained from a woman aged 18-35 years with acute or convalescent COVID-19. The CDR3 region has the DNA TGTGCCAGCAGTTTAGGGCCGGGACAGCCTGCCAGCTACACCTTC. Encoded protein: CASSLGPGQPASYTF.